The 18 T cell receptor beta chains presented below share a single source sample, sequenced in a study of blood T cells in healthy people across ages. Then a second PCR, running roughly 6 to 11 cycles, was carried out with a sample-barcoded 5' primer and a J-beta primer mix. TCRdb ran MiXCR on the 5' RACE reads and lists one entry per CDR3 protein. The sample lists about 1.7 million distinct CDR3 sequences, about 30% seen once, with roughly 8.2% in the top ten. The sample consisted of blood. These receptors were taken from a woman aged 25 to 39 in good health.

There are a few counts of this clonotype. CDR3 residues: CAISVELLNTEAFF. The CDR3 DNA sequence: TGTGCCATCAGTGTTGAGCTATTGAACACTGAAGCTTTCTTT. V is TRBV10-3 and J is TRBJ1-1, with D uncertain. The germline V and J ends were trimmed by 4 bases and 0 bases, with 9 bases remaining between them. Germline V CDR1 and CDR2: ENHRY, SYGVKD. The CDR3 is 14 residues long.

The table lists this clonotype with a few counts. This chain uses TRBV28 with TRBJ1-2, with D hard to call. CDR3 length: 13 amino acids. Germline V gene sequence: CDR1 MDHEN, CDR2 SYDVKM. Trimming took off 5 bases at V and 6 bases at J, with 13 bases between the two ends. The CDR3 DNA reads TGTGCCAGCAGTCCCGACACCCTGAATGGCTACACCTTC. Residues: CASSPDTLNGYTF.

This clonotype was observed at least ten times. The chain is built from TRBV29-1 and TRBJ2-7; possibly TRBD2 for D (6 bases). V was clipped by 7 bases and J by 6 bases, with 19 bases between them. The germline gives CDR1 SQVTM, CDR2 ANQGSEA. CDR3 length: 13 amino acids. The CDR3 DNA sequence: TGCAGCGCGGAGTTTCTGTTGGGGGGCGAGCAGTACTTC. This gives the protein CSAEFLLGGEQYF.

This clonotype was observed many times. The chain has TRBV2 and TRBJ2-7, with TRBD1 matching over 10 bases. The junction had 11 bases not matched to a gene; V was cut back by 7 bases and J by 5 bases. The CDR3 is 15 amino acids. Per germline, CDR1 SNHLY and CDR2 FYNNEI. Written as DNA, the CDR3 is TGTGCCAGCACCCAGGACAGGGGGAATCTGAACGAGCAGTACTTC. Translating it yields CASTQDRGNLNEQYF. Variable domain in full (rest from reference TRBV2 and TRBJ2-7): EPEVTQTPSHQVTQMGQEVILRCVPISNHLYFYWYRQILGQKVEFLVSFYNNEISEKSEIFDDQFSVERPDGSNFTLKIRSTKLEDSAMYFCASTQDRGNLNEQYFGPGTRLTVT.

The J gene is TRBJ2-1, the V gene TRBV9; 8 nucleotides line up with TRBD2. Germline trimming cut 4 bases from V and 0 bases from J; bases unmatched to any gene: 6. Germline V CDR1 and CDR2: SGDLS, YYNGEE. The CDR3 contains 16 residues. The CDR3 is CASSPGTSYSYNEQFF. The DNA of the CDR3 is TGTGCCAGCAGCCCCGGGACTAGTTACTCCTACAATGAGCAGTTCTTC.

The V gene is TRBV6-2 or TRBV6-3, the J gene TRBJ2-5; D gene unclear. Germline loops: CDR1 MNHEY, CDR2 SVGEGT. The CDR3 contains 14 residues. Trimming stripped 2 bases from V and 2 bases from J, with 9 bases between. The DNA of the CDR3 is TGTGCCAGCAGTTACGGACGGAATCAAGAGACCCAGTACTTC. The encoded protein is CASSYGRNQETQYF.

In nucleotides, the CDR3 is TGTGCCAGCAGCCTCTCCGGGACAGGGGATTATGGCTACACCTTC. This encodes CASSLSGTGDYGYTF. The chain has TRBV11-2 and TRBJ1-2, with TRBD1 matching over 10 bases. This CDR3 has 15 amino acids. The V gene's germline CDR1 is SGHAT and CDR2 FQNNGV. Unmatched junction bases numbered 8, after V lost 5 bases and J lost 5 bases.

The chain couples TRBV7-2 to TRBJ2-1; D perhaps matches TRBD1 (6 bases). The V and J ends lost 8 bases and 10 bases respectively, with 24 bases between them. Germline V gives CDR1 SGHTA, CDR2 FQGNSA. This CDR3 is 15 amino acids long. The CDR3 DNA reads TGTGCCAGCCTCGGCAGGCGCGGTCGGGGACACGAGCAGTTCTTC. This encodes CASLGRRGRGHEQFF.

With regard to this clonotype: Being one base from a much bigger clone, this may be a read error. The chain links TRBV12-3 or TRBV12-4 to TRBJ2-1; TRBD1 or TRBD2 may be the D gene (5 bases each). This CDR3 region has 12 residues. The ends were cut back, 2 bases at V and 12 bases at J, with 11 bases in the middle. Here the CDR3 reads CASSLLLGGQFF. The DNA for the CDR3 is TGTGCCAGCAGTTTACTACTTGGGGGGCAGTTCTTC.

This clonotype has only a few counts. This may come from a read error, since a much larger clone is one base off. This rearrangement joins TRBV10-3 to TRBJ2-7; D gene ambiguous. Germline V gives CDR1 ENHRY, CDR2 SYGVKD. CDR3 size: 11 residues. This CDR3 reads CAIRESREQYF. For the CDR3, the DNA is TGTGCCATCAGGGAGTCGCGTGAGCAGTACTTC.

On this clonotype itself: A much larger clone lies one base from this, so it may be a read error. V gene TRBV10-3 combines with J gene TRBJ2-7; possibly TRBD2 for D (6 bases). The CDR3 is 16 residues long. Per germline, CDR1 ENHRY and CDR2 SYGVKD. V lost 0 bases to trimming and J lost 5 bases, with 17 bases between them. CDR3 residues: CAISESSGTGWHEQYF. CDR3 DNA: TGTGCCATCAGTGAGTCTTCGGGGACTGGCTGGCACGAGCAGTACTTC.

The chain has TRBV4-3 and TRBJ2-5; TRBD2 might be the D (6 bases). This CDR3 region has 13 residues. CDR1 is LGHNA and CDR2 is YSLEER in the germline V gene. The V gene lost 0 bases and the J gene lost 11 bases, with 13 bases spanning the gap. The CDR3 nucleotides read TGCGCCAGCAGCCAAGAATGGCGGGATGAGCAGTACTTC. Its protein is CASSQEWRDEQYF.

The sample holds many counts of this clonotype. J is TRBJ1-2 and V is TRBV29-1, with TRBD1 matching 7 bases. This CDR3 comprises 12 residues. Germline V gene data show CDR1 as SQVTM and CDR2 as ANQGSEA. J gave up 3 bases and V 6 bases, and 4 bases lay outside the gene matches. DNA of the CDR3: TGCAGCGTGGGTGACAGGGACTATGGCTACACCTTC. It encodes CSVGDRDYGYTF.

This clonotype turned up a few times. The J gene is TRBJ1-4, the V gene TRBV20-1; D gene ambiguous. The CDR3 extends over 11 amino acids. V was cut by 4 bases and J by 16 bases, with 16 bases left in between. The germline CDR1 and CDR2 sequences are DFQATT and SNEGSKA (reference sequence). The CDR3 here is CSANLDAAPFF. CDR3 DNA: TGCAGTGCTAACTTGGACGCCGCACCGTTTTTT.

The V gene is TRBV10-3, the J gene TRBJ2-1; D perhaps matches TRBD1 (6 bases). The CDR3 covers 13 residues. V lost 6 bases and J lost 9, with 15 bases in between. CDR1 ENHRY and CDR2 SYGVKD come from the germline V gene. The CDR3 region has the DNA TGTGCCATCAGACTACAGGGTGGGAGTGAGCAGTTCTTC. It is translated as CAIRLQGGSEQFF.

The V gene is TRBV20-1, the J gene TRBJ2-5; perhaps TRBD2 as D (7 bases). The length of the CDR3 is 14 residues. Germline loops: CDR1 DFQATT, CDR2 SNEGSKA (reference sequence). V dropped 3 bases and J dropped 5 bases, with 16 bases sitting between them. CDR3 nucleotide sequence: TGCAGTGCTAGGGAACTAGGGGGGGGGGAGACCCAGTACTTC. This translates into CSARELGGGETQYF.

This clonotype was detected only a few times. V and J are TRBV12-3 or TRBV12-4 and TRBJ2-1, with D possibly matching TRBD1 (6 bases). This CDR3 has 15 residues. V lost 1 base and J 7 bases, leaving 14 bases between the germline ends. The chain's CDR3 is CASSLGSGARNEQFF. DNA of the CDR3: TGTGCCAGCAGTTTAGGTTCAGGGGCGAGGAATGAGCAGTTCTTC.

The CDR3 coding sequence is TGCGCCAGCAGAACTAGCGGGGGGCCAACGGGCACAGATACGCAGTATTTT. Translating gives CASRTSGGPTGTDTQYF. The J gene is TRBJ2-3, the V gene TRBV5-1, with 12 nucleotides matching TRBD2. The CDR3 has 17 residues. Unmatched junction bases numbered 8, after V lost 5 bases and J lost 1 base. The germline V gene encodes CDR1 SGHRS and CDR2 YFSETQ.